This T cell receptor (beta chain) comes out of a study of OX40 agonist ivuxolimab in advanced cancers. Study details: Ivuxolimab, an agonist antibody against OX40 (CD134), was given to patients.

This clone was picked up one time. Germline V CDR1 and CDR2: SNHLY, FYNNEI. CDR3 length: 13 residues. V shed 4 bases and J shed 11 bases, with 17 bases lying between them. The method was immunoSEQ multiplex PCR; TCRdb's version includes in-frame clones alone and lacks a portion of them. The sample has under 75,000 clones; 80% to 95% are singletons. This TCR was recovered from an adult with an advanced solid tumor such as melanoma, head and neck, liver or kidney cancer. The V call is TRBV2, the J call TRBJ1-1; weak D call: TRBD1 (5 bases). Sequences were derived from CD4+ or CD8+ T cells sorted from blood, sampled in a trial of the OX40 agonist ivuxolimab. CDR3 DNA sequence: TGTGCCAGCAGTGGGGGTTTGGAAAGGGGCGCTTTCTTT. Translation gives CASSGGLERGAFF.